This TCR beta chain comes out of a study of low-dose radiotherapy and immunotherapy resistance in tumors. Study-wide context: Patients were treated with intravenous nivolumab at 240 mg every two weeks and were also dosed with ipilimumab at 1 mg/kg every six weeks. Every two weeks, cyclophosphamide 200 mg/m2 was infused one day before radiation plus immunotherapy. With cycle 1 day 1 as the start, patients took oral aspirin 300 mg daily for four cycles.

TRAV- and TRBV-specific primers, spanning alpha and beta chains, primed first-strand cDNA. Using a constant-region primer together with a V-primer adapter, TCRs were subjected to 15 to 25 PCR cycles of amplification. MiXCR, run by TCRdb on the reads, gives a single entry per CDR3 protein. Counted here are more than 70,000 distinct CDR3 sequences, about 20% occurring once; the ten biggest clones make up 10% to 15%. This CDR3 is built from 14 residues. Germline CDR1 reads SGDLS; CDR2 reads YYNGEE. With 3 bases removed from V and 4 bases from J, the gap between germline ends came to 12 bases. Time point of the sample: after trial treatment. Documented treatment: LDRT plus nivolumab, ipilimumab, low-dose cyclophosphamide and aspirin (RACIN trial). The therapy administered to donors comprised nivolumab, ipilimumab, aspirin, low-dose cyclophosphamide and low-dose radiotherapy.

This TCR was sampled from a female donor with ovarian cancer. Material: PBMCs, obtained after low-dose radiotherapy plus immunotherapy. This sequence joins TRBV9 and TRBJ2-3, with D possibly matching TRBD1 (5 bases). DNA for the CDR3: TGTGCCAGCAGCGCGCCGTGGGGCCCAGATACGCAGTATTTT. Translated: CASSAPWGPDTQYF.